The present T cell receptor beta chain was sequenced within a study of T cells after yellow fever vaccination. Germline CDR1 is MNHNS and CDR2 is SASEGT. The CDR3 loop spans 15 amino acids. J was trimmed by 7 bases and V by 7 bases; bases with no gene match: 11. This clonotype was seen repeatedly, ten times or more. The 5'RACE template-switching step produced TCR cDNA and added a universal primer site and UMIs. TCRdb processed the 5' RACE reads anew with MiXCR; each CDR3 protein has one entry. The sample yields tens of thousands of distinct CDR3 sequences, 6.5% to 8.5% seen once. The specimen comprised CD8+ T cells not binding an NS4B(214-222) dextramer, sorted from PBMCs, sampled about 49 days after the first yellow fever vaccination. The receptor was isolated from a man between 18 and 29 years old who received the YFV17D yellow fever vaccine. The chain is built from TRBV6-1 and TRBJ2-2; TRBD1 matches at 8 bases. The CDR3 loop is CASKFGQGYHGELFF. CDR3 sequence (DNA): TGTGCCAGCAAATTCGGACAGGGATATCACGGGGAGCTGTTTTTT.